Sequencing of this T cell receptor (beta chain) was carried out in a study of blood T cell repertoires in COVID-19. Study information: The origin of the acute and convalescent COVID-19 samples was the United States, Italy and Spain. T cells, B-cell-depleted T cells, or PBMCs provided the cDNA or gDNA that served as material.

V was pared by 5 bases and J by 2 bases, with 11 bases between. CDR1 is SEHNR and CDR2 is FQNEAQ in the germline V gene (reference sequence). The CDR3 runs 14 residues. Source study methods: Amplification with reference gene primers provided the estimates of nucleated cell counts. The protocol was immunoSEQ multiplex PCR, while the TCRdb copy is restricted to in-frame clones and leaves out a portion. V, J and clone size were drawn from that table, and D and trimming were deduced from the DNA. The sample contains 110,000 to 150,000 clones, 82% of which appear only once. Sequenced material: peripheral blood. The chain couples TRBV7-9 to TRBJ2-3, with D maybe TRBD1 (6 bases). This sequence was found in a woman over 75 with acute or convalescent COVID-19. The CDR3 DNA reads TGTGCCAGCAGCGTGACAGGACCCACAGATACGCAGTATTTT. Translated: CASSVTGPTDTQYF.